The next 5 T cell receptor beta chains were all read from a single sample in a study of T cell responses to AZD1222 COVID-19 vaccine. TCRdb keeps only in-frame clones here, not all; method: immunoSEQ multiplex PCR. The sample contains around 91,000 clones, more than 70% of which appear only once. This material consisted of peripheral blood, taken on day 0 of AZD1222 vaccination. These receptors all come from an adult in good health.

The chain links TRBV6-5 to TRBJ1-1, with 8 bases fitting TRBD1. The CDR3 loop spans 13 amino acids. CDR1 and CDR2 (germline): MNHEY, SVGAGI. Trimming cost V 7 bases and J 5 bases; bases outside gene matches: 6. The CDR3, as DNA: TGTGCCAGCAACCACAGGGGGGGAACTGAAGCTTTCTTT. Translating gives CASNHRGGTEAFF.

In nucleotides, the CDR3 is TGTGCCAGCAGGCGGAGTGGGACCTACGAGCAGTACTTC. This gives the protein CASRRSGTYEQYF. V is TRBV12-3 or TRBV12-4 and J is TRBJ2-7; D is ambiguous. The CDR3 sequence is 13 residues long. Trimming pared 6 bases from V and 2 bases from J, leaving 11 bases between.

The chain is built from TRBV23-1 and TRBJ1-2; D uncertain. TRBV23-1 is assigned to the ORF class and has an uncertain function. The CDR3 contains 13 residues. V lost 9 bases and J 2 bases, leaving 13 bases between the germline ends. CDR3 in DNA: TGCGCCAGTATCGGGCCCGGAAACTATGGCTACACCTTC. Translating gives CASIGPGNYGYTF.

The chain links TRBV5-6 to TRBJ1-5; D remains ambiguous. CDR1 and CDR2 from the germline V gene are SGHDT and YYEEEE. Trimming left V 1 base short and J 3 bases short, with 8 bases between. The CDR3 has 14 residues. Here the CDR3 reads CASSLRGSNQPQHF. CDR3 coding DNA: TGTGCCAGCAGCTTGCGGGGATCCAATCAGCCCCAGCATTTT.

V usage is TRBV6-5 and J usage is TRBJ2-5; tentatively, D is TRBD2 (6 bases). This CDR3 has 14 amino acids. The germline V gene encodes CDR1 MNHEY and CDR2 SVGAGI. V lost 5 bases to trimming and J lost 4 bases, with 14 bases between them. CDR3 DNA: TGTGCCAGCAGTCCACTAGTGGGAGGAGAGACCCAGTACTTC. Protein product: CASSPLVGGETQYF.